This record looks at one T cell receptor beta chain sequence and its context. J gave up 4 bases and V 5 bases, and 1 base lay outside the gene matches. Germline V gene lookup returns CDR1 SEHNR and CDR2 FQNEAQ (reference sequence). CDR3 size: 12 residues. This sample is drawn from a study of glioma-infiltrating T cells after dendritic cell vaccination. The repertoire was sequenced with immunoSEQ multiplex PCR; TCRdb's copy has only in-frame clones and lacks some. The sample lists about 92,000 clones, under 90% occurring once. Material: blood, obtained before dendritic cell vaccination. This receptor was identified in a human donor with glioblastoma. The J gene is TRBJ1-2, the V gene TRBV7-9; 7 bases fit TRBD1. CDR3: CASSRDSYGYTF. CDR3 nucleotide sequence: TGTGCCAGCAGCCGGGACAGCTATGGCTACACCTTC.